The source of this T cell receptor (beta chain) is a study of T cells after yellow fever vaccination. Across the study: Investigators sorted EM, EMRA, CM and Tscm memory subsets, relying on CD3, CD45RA, CCR7 and CD95. General study points: Researchers noted that a small share of clonotypes showed up in both CD4 and CD8 compartments.

TCRdb reanalysed the 5' RACE reads using MiXCR and keeps one entry per CDR3 protein. The sample yields about 46,000 distinct CDR3 sequences, more than 6% seen once. Trimming left V 4 bases short and J 0 bases short, with 10 bases between. There are 15 residues in the CDR3. Germline lookup yields CDR1 MNHNS and CDR2 SASEGT. The input for sequencing was PBMCs, either bulk or a sorted T-cell subset (CD4+, CD8+, memory, or dextramer-sorted; not recorded which), taken 45 days after the yellow fever booster vaccination. The chain employs TRBV6-1 and TRBJ1-5; D not certain. The receptor was derived from a man aged 25-45 years who received the YFV17D yellow fever vaccine. The CDR3 DNA is TGTGCCAGCAGTGCCCGAGATAATAGCAATCAGCCCCAGCATTTT. This encodes CASSARDNSNQPQHF.